The 5 T cell receptor beta chains in this list originate from one sample, sequenced in a study of blood T cell repertoires in COVID-19. Data came from immunoSEQ multiplex PCR; TCRdb stores just in-frame clones and leaves some out. Among some 210,000 clones, around nine tenths were seen once, and the ten largest hold 4.8%. Sequenced material: peripheral blood. The source of these receptors is a woman aged 40 to 50 with acute or convalescent COVID-19.

The chain's CDR3 is CASSLEGWELEVNEKLFF. CDR3 sequence (DNA): TGTGCCAGCAGCTTAGAAGGGTGGGAGTTGGAGGTAAATGAAAAACTGTTTTTT. This chain links TRBV7-9 with TRBJ1-4; D call uncertain. CDR3 length equals 18 residues. V was trimmed by 1 base and J by 5 bases, leaving 20 bases between them. The V gene's germline CDR1 is SEHNR and CDR2 FQNEAQ (reference sequence).

The chain recombines TRBV19 with TRBJ1-1; D may be TRBD1 (6 bases). CDR1 and CDR2 (germline): LNHDA, SQIVND (reference sequence). V lost 7 bases, J lost 2 bases, and 17 bases lay in between. The length of the CDR3 is 15 residues. CDR3: CASIGGHAINTEAFF. In nucleotides, the CDR3 is TGTGCCAGTATAGGGGGACATGCAATAAACACTGAAGCTTTCTTT.

This clone was seen a few times. The chain employs TRBV6-1 and TRBJ2-7; TRBD1 agrees at 10 bases. This CDR3 spans 14 amino acids. Germline CDR1 MNHNS, CDR2 SASEGT. V lost 3 bases to trimming and J lost 7 bases; unmatched junction nucleotides: 6. The DNA of the CDR3 is TGTGCCAGCAGTGACAGACAGGGGGCTTGGGAGCAGTACGTC. Protein product: CASSDRQGAWEQYV.

This clone turned up a few times. The genes are TRBV12-3 or TRBV12-4 and TRBJ1-5; no clear D. The CDR3 runs to 11 residues. With 8 bases removed from V and 7 bases from J, the gap between germline ends came to 9 bases. CDR3 bases: TGTGCCAGCGCCCGAGCCCAGCCCCAGCATTTT. Translation: CASARAQPQHF.

J is TRBJ2-1 and V is TRBV7-8, with 7 bases lining up with TRBD1. V was clipped by 1 base and J by 9 bases; unmatched bases: 6. The CDR3 runs to 14 residues. The germline gives CDR1 SGHVS, CDR2 FQNEAQ. CDR3 sequence: CASSLGLWDSEQFF. The CDR3 coding sequence is TGTGCCAGCAGCTTAGGCTTATGGGACAGTGAGCAGTTCTTC. Drawing the rest from reference TRBV7-8 and TRBJ2-1, the complete variable domain is GAGVSQSPRYKVAKRGQDVALRCDPISGHVSLFWYQQALGQGPEFLTYFQNEAQLDKSGLPSDRFFAERPEGSVSTLKIQRTQQEDSAVYLCASSLGLWDSEQFFGPGTRLTVL.